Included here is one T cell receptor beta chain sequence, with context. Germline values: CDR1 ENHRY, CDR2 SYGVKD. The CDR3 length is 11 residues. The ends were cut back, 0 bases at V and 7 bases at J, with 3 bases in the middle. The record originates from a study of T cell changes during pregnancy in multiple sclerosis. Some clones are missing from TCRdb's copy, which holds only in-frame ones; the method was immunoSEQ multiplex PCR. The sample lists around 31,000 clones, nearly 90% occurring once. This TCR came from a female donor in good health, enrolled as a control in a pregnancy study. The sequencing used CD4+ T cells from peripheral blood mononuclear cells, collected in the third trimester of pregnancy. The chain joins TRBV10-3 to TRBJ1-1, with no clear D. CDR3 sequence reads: CAISESFEAFF. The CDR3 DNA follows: TGTGCCATCAGTGAGTCCTTTGAAGCTTTCTTT.